Listed here is a single TCR beta chain. The target antigen is unknown. Here immunoSEQ multiplex PCR was the method, and the copy in TCRdb shows in-frame clones only, minus some. The repertoire holds about 25,000 clones, about 77% seen once, with about 9% in the top ten. The sample's time point: week 11, during vaccination. Doses consisted of 300 ug of mutant IDH1 20-mer peptide each, paired with topical imiquimod. This record comes from a study of a mutant IDH1 vaccine in newly diagnosed glioma. Background on the study: Following radiotherapy alone, or alongside temozolomide cycles, vaccination was started after an interval of 4-6 weeks. Most patients had received both radiotherapy and temozolomide, the prior options being radiotherapy, temozolomide, or both. Sex among treated patients split approximately 62% male, around 40% female; mean age was about 40 years.

The study, taken as a whole, reports: It was just under 95% of patients that developed vaccine-induced immune responses.

The sample consisted of PBMCs, taken from a glioma patient whose treatment included an IDH1 peptide vaccine. The sequence derives from a woman aged 18-35 years with glioma.

The CDR3 reads CASSLGSQGGRLKAFF. The CDR3 DNA follows: TGTGCCAGCAGCTTAGGATCCCAGGGGGGCCGATTGAAAGCTTTCTTT. V is TRBV7-2 and J is TRBJ1-1; 7 bases map to TRBD1. The CDR3 sequence is 16 residues long. V shed 1 base, J shed 9 bases, and the junction held 14 bases outside the gene matches. Germline assignment: CDR1 SGHTA and CDR2 FQGNSA.